This T cell receptor (beta chain) was documented in a study of shared clonotypes between healthy human individuals. Authors' data handling: Filtering of immunoSEQ junctional sequences could not match full-length read filtering. Only in-frame clones appear in the TCRdb table, and some are missing; sequencing was by immunoSEQ multiplex PCR. D and trimming come from the DNA, and the V and J calls and clone size come from that table. The repertoire includes 500,000 to 650,000 clones, roughly four fifths of them detected once, and around 12% sits in the top ten. Each of the donors was a healthy adult who was HIV-negative and had not had a recent acute infection or vaccination. Without sorting, samples used about 90 million PBMCs for genomic DNA. In this sample, this clone turned up a few times. As yet, its antigen is unknown. General study points: Clonotype sharing among donors, it was expected, would be affected by sequencing depth.

The V and J ends lost 2 bases and 1 base respectively, with 6 bases between them. The CDR3 runs to 13 residues. CDR1 is SGDLS and CDR2 is YYNGEE in the germline V gene. The chain joins TRBV9 to TRBJ1-1; no clear D gene. This TCR came from a middle-aged woman in good health. Some clones in this sample may be carry-over from other donors' samples. Sequenced material: PBMCs. CDR3 sequence reads: CASSVHRNTEAFF. DNA for the CDR3: TGTGCCAGCAGCGTGCACAGGAACACTGAAGCTTTCTTT.